This T cell receptor (beta chain) originates from a study of regulatory T cells in long-lasting Graves disease. This CDR3 contains 13 residues. Germline V gene lookup returns CDR1 DFQATT and CDR2 SNEGSKA (reference sequence). With 4 bases removed from V and 9 bases from J, the gap between germline ends came to 13 bases. The time point denotes: persistent/refractory GD, antithyroid drugs over 5 years with positive TRAb. The authors made the TCR library using RNA they extracted from PBMCs. Arm-PCR of CDR3 regions with iRepertoire HTBI primers generated TCR beta libraries. One entry per CDR3 protein results from TCRdb running MiXCR on the multiplex PCR reads. The data show about 660,000 distinct CDR3 sequences, 30% seen once.

V is TRBV20-1 and J is TRBJ1-6; D not resolved. This clonotype was obtained from a female donor with Graves disease. The source was peripheral blood mononuclear cells (PBMCs), collected when the disease was refractory, from a patient treated with antithyroid drugs. The DNA of the CDR3 is TGCAGTGCTAACGGCAGCCCAGGTTCACCCCTCCACTTT. Its translation: CSANGSPGSPLHF.